The 19 T cell receptor beta chains in this list originate from one sample, sequenced in a study of blood T cells in healthy people across ages. The authors ran a second PCR of about 7 to 12 cycles using a sample-barcoded 5' primer and a J-beta primer mix. TCRdb re-analysed the 5' RACE reads in MiXCR, keeping a single row per CDR3 protein. This sample has around 1.1 million distinct CDR3 sequences, with 35% to 40% found just once. Material: blood. These receptors came from a man aged 18 to 35 in good health.

The chain uses TRBV28 and TRBJ2-5; tentatively, D is TRBD1 (6 bases). This CDR3 has 17 residues. Per the germline V gene, CDR1 is MDHEN and CDR2 is SYDVKM. V shed 1 base and J shed 2 bases, with 17 bases lying between them. The CDR3 DNA reads as TGTGCCAGCAGTTTATTGACAGACGGGACACAACAAGAGACCCAGTACTTC. This gives the protein CASSLLTDGTQQETQYF.

In this sample, this clonotype turned up once. J is TRBJ2-3 and V is TRBV20-1; TRBD2 might be the D (6 bases). The germline gives CDR1 DFQATT, CDR2 SNEGSKA (reference sequence). With 6 bases removed from V and 0 bases from J, the gap between germline ends came to 16 bases. The CDR3 is 15 residues long. Here the CDR3 reads CSAGRTGISTDTQYF. DNA of the CDR3: TGCAGTGCAGGGAGGACGGGGATTAGCACAGATACGCAGTATTTT.

The chain has TRBV3-1 and TRBJ2-7, with D unresolved. V was pared by 0 bases and J by 9 bases, with 15 bases between. Germline-derived CDR1 and CDR2 are LGHDT and YNNKEL (reference sequence). This CDR3 has 14 residues. CDR3 sequence reads: CASSQDFDSPVQYF. CDR3 sequence (DNA): TGTGCCAGCAGCCAAGATTTCGACTCCCCAGTGCAGTACTTC.

This clonotype has only a few counts. The J gene is TRBJ2-3, the V gene TRBV10-3; 9 bases align to TRBD2. There are 19 residues in the CDR3. The trim removed 4 bases at V and 0 bases at J, leaving 14 bases unmatched. Germline V gene sequence: CDR1 ENHRY, CDR2 SYGVKD. The CDR3 bases are TGTGCCATCAGTGGACGGGTGCGTGAGCGGGGGGCCAGCACAGATACGCAGTATTTT. Its translation: CAISGRVRERGASTDTQYF.

This rearrangement joins TRBV7-3 to TRBJ2-1; 7 positions agree with TRBD2. Trimming cost V 1 base and J 4 bases; bases outside gene matches: 7. Germline loops: CDR1 SGHTA, CDR2 FQGTGA. This CDR3 comprises 16 residues. The CDR3 region has the DNA TGTGCCAGCAGCTTAAGGAGGACTAGAACTTACAATGAGCAGTTCTTC. Amino acids: CASSLRRTRTYNEQFF. Complete variable domain (other parts from reference TRBV7-3 and TRBJ2-1): GAGVSQTPSNKVTEKGKYVELRCDPISGHTALYWYRQSLGQGPEFLIYFQGTGAADDSGLPNDRFFAVRPEGSVSTLKIQRTERGDSAVYLCASSLRRTRTYNEQFFGPGTRLTVL.

The rearrangement joins TRBV6-5 to TRBJ2-5; TRBD1 aligns across 9 bases. The end of the DNA is better explained by TRBJ2-7, so the J call may be wrong. Germline values: CDR1 MNHEY, CDR2 SVGAGI. CDR3 length equals 15 residues. The CDR3: CASSPGTGRTYEQYF. In DNA form, the CDR3 reads TGTGCCAGCAGCCCCGGGACAGGGCGTACCTACGAGCAGTACTTC.

This clonotype came up a few times. This chain links TRBV12-3 or TRBV12-4 with TRBJ2-1; TRBD1 matches 7 bases. The CDR3 runs to 17 residues. Trimming at V came to 5 bases and at J to 10 bases, leaving 20 bases not matched to a gene. CDR3 loop: CASSPVRGRTGNEEQFF. DNA for the CDR3: TGTGCCAGCAGTCCAGTGAGGGGGCGAACAGGTAACGAAGAGCAGTTCTTC.

The chain recombines TRBV27 with TRBJ1-6; 12 bases match TRBD1. Germline CDR1 is MNHEY and CDR2 is SMNVEV (reference sequence). The CDR3 loop spans 19 amino acids. With V trimmed by 0 bases and J by 6 bases, 9 bases remained unmatched. The CDR3 region is CASSLSMGQGAAGNSPLHF. CDR3 nucleotides: TGTGCCAGCAGTTTATCGATGGGACAGGGGGCGGCTGGTAATTCACCCCTCCACTTT.

The rearrangement joins TRBV13 to TRBJ2-3; 14 bases map to TRBD2. The germline gives CDR1 PRHDT, CDR2 FYEKMQ (reference sequence). CDR3 length: 17 residues. Germline trimming cut 5 bases from V and 5 bases from J; bases unmatched to any gene: 9. CDR3 DNA sequence: TGTGCCAGCAGCAAATTCGGGACTAGCGGGGGTGAAGATACGCAGTATTTT. This gives the protein CASSKFGTSGGEDTQYF. The full variable domain, completed using reference TRBV13 and TRBJ2-3, is AAGVIQSPRHLIKEKRETATLKCYPIPRHDTVYWYQQGPGQDPQFLISFYEKMQSDKGSIPDRFSAQQFSDYHSELNMSSLELGDSALYFCASSKFGTSGGEDTQYFGPGTRLTVL.

This clonotype was seen more than once but under ten times. This chain connects TRBV3-1 to TRBJ2-2, with unresolved D. The germline gives CDR1 LGHDT, CDR2 YNNKEL (reference sequence). This CDR3 contains 14 residues. V lost 6 bases and J 0 bases, leaving 8 bases between the germline ends. CDR3 bases: TGTGCCAGCAGGCCAGACGCGAACACCGGGGAGCTGTTTTTT. Protein: CASRPDANTGELFF.

The chain carries TRBV12-3 or TRBV12-4 and TRBJ2-5; 10 positions match TRBD2. After removal of 6 bases from V and 7 bases from J, the junction contained 8 bases not matched to a gene. The CDR3 is 14 residues long. CDR3 in DNA: TGTGCCAGCAGCACGGGACTAGCGCAAAGGACCCAGTACTTC. This codes for CASSTGLAQRTQYF.

This clonotype was counted at least ten times. The V call is TRBV4-3, the J call TRBJ1-2; the match to TRBD1 covers 9 bases. V was clipped by 5 bases and J by 2 bases; unmatched bases: 9. The CDR3 consists of 16 residues. Looked up from germline, CDR1 is LGHNA and CDR2 is YSLEER. The CDR3 DNA reads TGCGCCAGCAGCATGGACAGGGGAAGGTTAAACTATGGCTACACCTTC. This translates into CASSMDRGRLNYGYTF.

The chain has TRBV12-3 or TRBV12-4 and TRBJ2-5, with TRBD2 as a possible D gene (6 bases). Gene TRBJ2-7 matches the end of the DNA better, so the J call may be wrong. This CDR3 is built from 12 residues. The CDR3 nucleotides read TGTGCCAGCAGGGCAGGGAGGTACGAGCAGTACTTC. Its translation: CASRAGRYEQYF.

This clonotype has at least ten counts. The chain couples TRBV30 to TRBJ2-3; 11 nucleotides align to TRBD1. In germline, CDR1 is GTSNPN, CDR2 SVGIG (reference sequence). This CDR3 comprises 16 residues. Unmatched junction bases numbered 8, after V lost 2 bases and J lost 4 bases. This CDR3 reads CAWSSRDRGGADTQYF. The CDR3 DNA is TGTGCCTGGAGTAGCCGGGACAGGGGGGGCGCAGATACGCAGTATTTT.

The CDR3 spells CASSPTRQAGNTIYF. The CDR3 region has the DNA TGTGCCAGCAGCCCGACCAGGCAGGCAGGAAACACCATATATTTT. This chain joins TRBV4-2 and TRBJ1-3; no reliable D call. Germline-derived CDR1 and CDR2 are LGHNA and YNFKEQ. V gave up 4 bases and J gave up 4 bases, with 14 bases separating them. The CDR3 runs 15 residues.

The V gene is TRBV6-5, the J gene TRBJ1-2; maybe TRBD1 (5 bases). Looked up from germline, CDR1 is MNHEY and CDR2 is SVGAGI. The CDR3 contains 14 residues. V lost 5 bases and J lost 2, with 12 bases in between. CDR3 nucleotide sequence: TGTGCCAGCAGTAACGGACACATAAACTATGGCTACACCTTC. Encoded protein: CASSNGHINYGYTF.

This clonotype turned up a few times. V gene TRBV3-1 combines with J gene TRBJ2-1; 8 nucleotides agree with TRBD2. From germline, CDR1 is LGHDT and CDR2 YNNKEL (reference sequence). This CDR3 has 15 residues. Trimming removed 3 bases from V and 8 bases from J; junction bases left unmatched: 9. The CDR3 nucleotides are TGTGCCAGCAGCCAGGAAGCGGGGGCGTACGATGAGCAGTTCTTC. This encodes CASSQEAGAYDEQFF.

In the case of this clonotype: Sequence at one end of the junction differs from germline and may be a read error. This chain links TRBV4-3 with TRBJ2-3, with D unresolved. The CDR3 is made up of 14 amino acids. CDR1 LGHNA and CDR2 YSLEER come from the germline V gene. The CDR3 nucleotides are TGCGCTAGCAGCCAAGATGTGGCAGCCGTGCCGCAGTATTTT. The encoded protein is CASSQDVAAVPQYF.

This clonotype was detected only a few times. The chain combines TRBV15 with TRBJ1-1, with D maybe TRBD1 (6 bases). With 3 bases removed from V and 5 bases from J, the gap between germline ends came to 13 bases. Germline CDR1 reads LNHNV; CDR2 reads YYDKDF (reference sequence). There are 14 residues in the CDR3. The CDR3 loop reads CATSSRRGGTEAFF. In nucleotides, the CDR3 is TGTGCCACCAGCAGCCGCAGGGGAGGGACTGAAGCTTTCTTT.